This TCR beta chain was sequenced during a study of CD8 T cells in ankylosing spondylitis. TCRdb recomputed calls from the 5' RACE reads with MiXCR, one row per CDR3 protein. This table has roughly 670,000 distinct CDR3 sequences, around 20% appearing once. A few counts support this clonotype. Antigen specificity is unknown. Study-level points and caveats: Reactive arthritis synovial fluid and blood previously showed some of these motif variants. Blood from ankylosing spondylitis patients appeared to carry a characteristic roughly 8-variant TCR beta motif.

CDR3 length: 13 residues. Germline values: CDR1 LNHNV, CDR2 YYDKDF (reference sequence). V was clipped by 8 bases and J by 0 bases, with 11 bases between them. The sample was blood, either unsorted or a sorted T cell fraction (not recorded which). The rearrangement joins TRBV15 to TRBJ2-7, with D possibly TRBD1 on 5 matching bases. The clonotype comes from a male donor with ankylosing spondylitis. This chain's CDR3 is CATREDTSYEQYF. The CDR3 DNA sequence: TGTGCCACCCGAGAGGACACCTCCTACGAGCAGTACTTC.